The 28 T cell receptor beta chains below come from one sample, sequenced in a study of shared clonotypes between healthy human individuals. Assay: immunoSEQ multiplex PCR; the TCRdb copy retains only in-frame clones and omits some. The sample carries about 460,000 clones, 60% to 80% recorded once. Sequences were obtained from PBMCs. The receptors derive from a woman in her thirties or forties in good health. Some clones in this sample may be carry-over from other donors' samples.

The gene calls are TRBV27 and TRBJ2-2, with 9 bases identical to TRBD2. Germline V gene sequence: CDR1 MNHEY, CDR2 SMNVEV (reference sequence). The CDR3 runs to 15 residues. With 1 base clipped from V and 4 bases from J, the junction kept 1 base outside the gene matches. CDR3: CASSLYSGGTGELFF. In DNA, the CDR3 is TGTGCCAGCAGTTTATATAGCGGGGGCACCGGGGAGCTGTTTTTT.

In its sample, this clone was seen a few times. The chain combines TRBV28 with TRBJ1-2, with 9 nucleotides matching TRBD1. V was pared by 5 bases and J by 8 bases, with 6 bases of the junction left unmatched. The germline V gene encodes CDR1 MDHEN and CDR2 SYDVKM. CDR3 length equals 13 residues. The CDR3 nucleotides read TGTGCCAGCAGTGGGGACAGGGACTTAGGCTACACCTTC. It codes for CASSGDRDLGYTF.

The V gene is TRBV7-2, the J gene TRBJ2-2; perhaps TRBD1 as D (5 bases). Trimming stripped 3 bases from V and 3 bases from J, with 11 bases between. Germline V gene lookup returns CDR1 SGHTA and CDR2 FQGNSA. The length of the CDR3 is 15 residues. CDR3: CASSFRDRDTGELFF. CDR3 DNA sequence: TGTGCCAGCAGCTTCAGGGATCGGGACACCGGGGAGCTGTTTTTT.

The V call is TRBV29-1, the J call TRBJ2-3; D is possibly TRBD1 (5 bases). V gave up 3 bases and J gave up 6 bases, with 10 bases separating them. Germline CDR1 and CDR2: SQVTM and ANQGSEA. The CDR3 has 12 amino acids. The CDR3 DNA reads TGCAGCGTTGAGGTGTCAGGGGATACGCAGTATTTT. Translated: CSVEVSGDTQYF.

Turning to this clone: A far larger clone is one base from this, pointing to a likely read error. The rearrangement links TRBV5-1 to TRBJ1-2; the match to TRBD1 covers 8 bases. Germline trimming cut 0 bases from V and 8 bases from J; bases unmatched to any gene: 9. The CDR3 runs 15 residues. Looked up from germline, CDR1 is SGHRS and CDR2 is YFSETQ. This chain's CDR3 is CASSLEAGGPGGYTF. Here the CDR3 DNA reads TGCGCCAGCAGCTTGGAGGCAGGGGGCCCGGGCGGCTACACCTTC.

This chain joins TRBV11-3 and TRBJ2-7, with D perhaps given as TRBD1 or TRBD2 (5 bases each). The CDR3 covers 15 residues. CDR1 and CDR2 from the germline V gene are SGHNT and YENEEA. The V gene lost 0 bases and the J gene lost 2 bases, with 11 bases spanning the gap. The CDR3: CASSLDGDGTYEQYF. The CDR3 DNA is TGTGCCAGCAGCTTAGACGGGGACGGAACCTACGAGCAGTACTTC.

A word on this clone: A read error may explain this, as a much larger clone is one base away. The V gene is TRBV2, the J gene TRBJ2-1; possible D gene TRBD2, 7 bases. Germline V gene sequence: CDR1 SNHLY, CDR2 FYNNEI. The CDR3 totals 16 residues. The CDR3 bases are TGTGCCAGCAGTGAAAATGGGAGGGGGTCCTACAATGGGCAGTTCTTC. This encodes CASSENGRGSYNGQFF.

This chain uses TRBV6-5 with TRBJ2-2; TRBD2 aligns across 14 bases. Germline V gives CDR1 MNHEY, CDR2 SVGAGI. The CDR3 spans 15 residues. V trimming: 6 bases; J trimming: 10 bases; junction bases outside the gene matches: 7. DNA of the CDR3: TGTGCCAGCAGCCGACTAGCGGGAGGGCCGCTGGAGCTGTTTTTT. Amino acid sequence: CASSRLAGGPLELFF.

The sample holds a few counts of this clone. This chain connects TRBV7-6 to TRBJ2-7, with 15 nucleotides matching TRBD2. The junction had 6 bases not matched to a gene; V was cut back by 5 bases and J by 7 bases. The CDR3 totals 15 residues. Germline V gene data show CDR1 as SGHVS and CDR2 as FNYEAQ. CDR3 DNA: TGTGCCAGCAGCCCCGGGACTAGCGGGAGGTTGGAGCAGTACTTC. Its protein is CASSPGTSGRLEQYF.

Of note for this clone: A much larger clone differs from this one at a single base, so this may be a read error. The V gene is TRBV7-8, the J gene TRBJ1-2; D unresolved. Germline V CDR1 and CDR2: SGHVS, FQNEAQ. V was trimmed by 0 bases and J by 4 bases, leaving 18 bases between them. This CDR3 has 17 amino acids. The CDR3 spells CASSLAHSPNAFYGYTF. As DNA, the CDR3 is TGTGCCAGCAGCTTAGCGCACAGCCCTAACGCTTTCTATGGCTACACCTTC. The whole variable domain, remainder taken from reference TRBV7-8 and TRBJ1-2, is GAGVSQSPRYKVAKRGQDVALRCDPISGHVSLFWYQQALGQGPEFLTYFQNEAQLDKSGLPSDRFFAERPEGSVSTLKIQRTQQEDSAVYLCASSLAHSPNAFYGYTFGSGTRLTVV.

The J gene is TRBJ1-3, the V gene TRBV6-5; possibly TRBD2 for D (5 bases). The J call could be wrong; TRBJ2-2 is a better fit for the DNA end. Germline-derived CDR1 and CDR2 are MNHEY and SVGAGI. This CDR3 has 14 residues. CDR3 in DNA: TGTGCCAGCAGTTACAGTAGGCGGGCCGGGGAGCTGTTTTTT. Translating it yields CASSYSRRAGELFF.

The chain couples TRBV27 to TRBJ1-6; D is uncertain. V was cut by 7 bases and J by 7 bases, with 8 bases left in between. The V gene's germline CDR1 is MNHEY and CDR2 SMNVEV (reference sequence). This CDR3 has 12 residues. The CDR3 sequence is CASTRSNSPLHF. DNA for the CDR3: TGTGCCAGCACCCGTTCAAATTCACCCCTCCACTTT.

As for this clone: It is likely a read error: a sequence one base away is far more abundant. At the DNA level, this CDR3 is encoded by other sequences in the same sample as well. This chain uses TRBV29-1 with TRBJ2-5; D is unclear. The germline V gene has CDR1 SQVTM and CDR2 ANQGSEA. V was shortened by 4 bases and J by 2 bases, with 5 bases between the two germline ends. CDR3 length equals 11 residues. Here the CDR3 reads CSVGEQETQYF. The CDR3 nucleotides are TGCAGCGTTGGGGAACAAGAGACCCAGTACTTC.

CDR3 sequence reads: CAISDPIHNEQFF. DNA of the CDR3: TGTGCCATCAGTGACCCGATTCACAATGAGCAGTTCTTC. The chain recombines TRBV10-3 with TRBJ2-1; D is unclear. The germline CDR1 and CDR2 sequences are ENHRY and SYGVKD. The CDR3 contains 13 residues. Trimming took off 3 bases at V and 5 bases at J, with 8 bases between the two ends.

The J gene is TRBJ1-1, the V gene TRBV13; D is unresolved. Trimming removed 0 bases from V and 1 base from J, with 6 bases in between. CDR1 and CDR2 from the germline V gene are PRHDT and FYEKMQ (reference sequence). The CDR3 spans 14 residues. Here the CDR3 reads CASSLGGSNTEAFF. The CDR3 DNA is TGTGCCAGCAGCTTAGGCGGATCGAACACTGAAGCTTTCTTT.

This clone came up many times. In the same sample, other DNA sequences code for this CDR3. V gene TRBV7-8 combines with J gene TRBJ1-1; no firm D call. The CDR3 loop spans 12 amino acids. The germline V gene has CDR1 SGHVS and CDR2 FQNEAQ. V was shortened by 3 bases and J by 2 bases, with 4 bases between the two germline ends. In nucleotides, the CDR3 is TGTGCCAGCAGCTTTTTAAACACTGAAGCTTTCTTT. Translating gives CASSFLNTEAFF.

This rearrangement joins TRBV7-2 to TRBJ2-1; 7 bases fit TRBD2. The CDR3 is 16 residues long. V shed 0 bases, J shed 7 bases, and the junction held 9 bases outside the gene matches. Germline V lookup: CDR1 SGHTA, CDR2 FQGNSA. For the CDR3, the DNA is TGTGCCAGCAGCTTAGCGCTGGGCGGGAGTGGGAATGAGCAGTTCTTC. Translation: CASSLALGGSGNEQFF.

This clone was picked up a small number of times. The CDR3 reads CASSTRTNTEAFF. The CDR3 DNA sequence: TGCGCCAGCAGCACTAGGACGAACACTGAAGCTTTCTTT. The chain uses TRBV5-1 and TRBJ1-1; D gene unclear. The ends were cut back, 4 bases at V and 1 base at J, with 8 bases in the middle. This CDR3 has 13 amino acids. CDR1 and CDR2 from the germline V gene are SGHRS and YFSETQ. Looking up the rest from reference TRBV5-1 and TRBJ1-1 gives the full variable domain: KAGVTQTPRYLIKTRGQQVTLSCSPISGHRSVSWYQQTPGQGLQFLFEYFSETQRNKGNFPGRFSGRQFSNSRSEMNVSTLELGDSALYLCASSTRTNTEAFFGQGTRLTVV.

This chain uses TRBV7-3 with TRBJ1-1, with D unclear. V lost 2 bases and J lost 3, with 7 bases in between. CDR1 and CDR2 (germline): SGHTA, FQGTGA. The CDR3 contains 13 residues. CDR3 loop: CASSLYRDTEAFF. Here the CDR3 DNA reads TGTGCCAGCAGCTTATACCGGGACACTGAAGCTTTCTTT.

This sequence joins TRBV28 and TRBJ2-6, with unresolved D. The CDR3 is made up of 18 amino acids. The germline CDR1 and CDR2 sequences are MDHEN and SYDVKM. Trimming took 7 bases from V and 1 from J, leaving 20 bases between them. CDR3: CASTPGRASSSGANVLTF. Written as DNA, the CDR3 is TGTGCCAGCACTCCCGGAAGGGCCTCCTCGTCTGGGGCCAACGTCCTGACTTTC.

The rearrangement links TRBV28 to TRBJ2-6; tentative D call: TRBD1 (5 bases). The CDR3 loop spans 16 amino acids. Germline lookup yields CDR1 MDHEN and CDR2 SYDVKM. V dropped 1 base and J dropped 0 bases, with 7 bases sitting between them. CDR3 bases: TGTGCCAGCAGTTTATTCCAGGGCTCTGGGGCCAACGTCCTGACTTTC. Its protein is CASSLFQGSGANVLTF. The variable domain in full, completed from reference TRBV28 and TRBJ2-6, reads DVKVTQSSRYLVKRTGEKVFLECVQDMDHENMFWYRQDPGLGLRLIYFSYDVKMKEKGDIPEGYSVSREKKERFSLILESASTNQTSMYLCASSLFQGSGANVLTFGAGSRLTVL.

The gene calls are TRBV5-5 and TRBJ1-2, with TRBD1 identical over 8 bases. Germline V CDR1 and CDR2: SGHKS, YYEKEE (reference sequence). The CDR3 is made up of 19 amino acids. The V segment lost 3 bases and the J segment 4 bases; nucleotides outside the gene matches: 20. The DNA of the CDR3 is TGTGCCAGCAGCTCGGGCCGAGGGACAGGAATACTAATCGGCTATGGCTACACCTTC. Translation: CASSSGRGTGILIGYGYTF.

The chain employs TRBV10-3 and TRBJ1-5; D is unresolved. The CDR3 is made up of 13 amino acids. With 1 base removed from V and 4 bases from J, the gap between germline ends came to 5 bases. Per the germline V gene, CDR1 is ENHRY and CDR2 is SYGVKD. CDR3 amino acids: CAISEFGNQPQHF. Written as DNA, the CDR3 is TGTGCCATCAGTGAGTTCGGGAATCAGCCCCAGCATTTT.

J is TRBJ1-3 and V is TRBV18; TRBD1 aligns across 7 bases. V was clipped by 4 bases and J by 4 bases; unmatched bases: 10. Germline V lookup: CDR1 KGHSH, CDR2 LQKENI. The CDR3 is 16 amino acids. The CDR3 sequence: CASSQGAGTAGNTIYF. CDR3 sequence (DNA): TGTGCCAGCTCACAGGGGGCCGGGACGGCAGGAAACACCATATATTTT.

CDR3 in amino acids: CASSDHRGRGYTF. Here the CDR3 DNA reads TGTGCCAGCAGTGACCACAGGGGGCGAGGCTACACCTTC. The chain has TRBV6-5 and TRBJ1-2, with TRBD1 matching 9 bases. The CDR3 loop spans 13 amino acids. Trimming took 5 bases from V and 8 from J; bases not matched to a gene: 6. The germline V gene encodes CDR1 MNHEY and CDR2 SVGAGI.

Points on this clone: Its ends do not fully match the called genes, so a read error is possible. The chain employs TRBV6-6 and TRBJ2-2; D ambiguous. Germline CDR1 is MNHNY and CDR2 is SVGAGI (reference sequence). This CDR3 is built from 16 residues. The CDR3: CASSDSAESNTGELFF. CDR3 bases: TGTGCCAGCAGTGACTCGGCGGAGTCCAACACCGGGGAGCTGTTTTTT.

The V and J genes are TRBV6-1 and TRBJ2-2; D is perhaps TRBD2 (6 bases). This CDR3 region has 17 residues. CDR1 is MNHNS and CDR2 is SASEGT in the germline V gene. V was cut by 3 bases and J by 3 bases, with 17 bases left in between. The CDR3 DNA is TGTGCCAGCAGTGATGGGGTCGGGAAGCGGGACACCGGGGAGCTGTTTTTT. Translated, it gives CASSDGVGKRDTGELFF.

The chain joins TRBV28 to TRBJ1-2; D may be TRBD1 (5 bases). Germline V CDR1 and CDR2: MDHEN, SYDVKM. The germline V and J ends were trimmed by 3 bases and 8 bases, with 10 bases remaining between them. The CDR3 runs 12 residues. CDR3 coding DNA: TGTGCCAGCAGTTTCGGGGGTGGCGGCTACACCTTC. Its protein is CASSFGGGGYTF.